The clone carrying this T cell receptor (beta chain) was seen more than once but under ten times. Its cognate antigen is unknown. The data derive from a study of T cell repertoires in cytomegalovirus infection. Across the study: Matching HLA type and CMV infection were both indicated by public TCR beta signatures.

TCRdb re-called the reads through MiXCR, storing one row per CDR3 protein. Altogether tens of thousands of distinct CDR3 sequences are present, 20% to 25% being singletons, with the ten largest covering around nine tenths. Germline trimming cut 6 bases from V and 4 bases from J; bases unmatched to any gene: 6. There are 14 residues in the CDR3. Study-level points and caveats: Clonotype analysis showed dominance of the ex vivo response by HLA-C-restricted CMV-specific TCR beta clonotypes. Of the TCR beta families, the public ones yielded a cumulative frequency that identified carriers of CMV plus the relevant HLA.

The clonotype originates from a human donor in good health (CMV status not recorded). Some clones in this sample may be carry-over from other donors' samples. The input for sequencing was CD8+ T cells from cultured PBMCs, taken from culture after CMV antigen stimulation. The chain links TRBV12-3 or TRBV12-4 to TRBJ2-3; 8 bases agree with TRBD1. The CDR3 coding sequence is TGTGCCAGCAGCCGACAGGGGATAGCAGATACGCAGTATTTT. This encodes CASSRQGIADTQYF.